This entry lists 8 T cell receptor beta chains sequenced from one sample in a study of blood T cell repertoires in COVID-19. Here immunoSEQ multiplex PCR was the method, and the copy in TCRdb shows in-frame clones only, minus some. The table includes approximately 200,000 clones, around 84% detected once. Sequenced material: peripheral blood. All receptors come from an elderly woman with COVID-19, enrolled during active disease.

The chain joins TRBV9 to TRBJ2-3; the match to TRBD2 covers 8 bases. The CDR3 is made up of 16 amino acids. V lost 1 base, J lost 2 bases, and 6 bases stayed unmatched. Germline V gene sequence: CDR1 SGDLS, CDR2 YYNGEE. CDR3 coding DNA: TGTGCCAGCAGCGTACTTGCGGGGGGACTCACAGATACGCAGTATTTT. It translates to CASSVLAGGLTDTQYF.

This CDR3 is CASRMGIYNEQFF. The DNA of the CDR3 is TGTGCCAGCAGGATGGGCATCTACAATGAGCAGTTCTTC. The chain has TRBV2 and TRBJ2-1; D is uncertain. The CDR3 has 13 amino acids. Trimming stripped 6 bases from V and 3 bases from J, with 9 bases between. CDR1 and CDR2 from the germline V gene are SNHLY and FYNNEI.

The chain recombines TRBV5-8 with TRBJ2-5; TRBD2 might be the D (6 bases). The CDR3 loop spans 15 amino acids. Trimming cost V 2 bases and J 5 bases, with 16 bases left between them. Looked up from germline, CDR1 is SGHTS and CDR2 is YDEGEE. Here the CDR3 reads CASSLLAQPSETQYF. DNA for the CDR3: TGTGCCAGCAGCTTACTAGCCCAACCTTCCGAGACCCAGTACTTC.

The CDR3 nucleotides read TGTGCCAGTAAGGTCGGAGGCAATCAGCCCCAGCATTTT. Residues: CASKVGGNQPQHF. The chain uses TRBV19 and TRBJ1-5; D is unresolved. This CDR3 spans 13 amino acids. Germline-derived CDR1 and CDR2 are LNHDA and SQIVND (reference sequence). The V end lost 7 bases, the J end lost 2 bases, and 9 bases lay between the germline ends.

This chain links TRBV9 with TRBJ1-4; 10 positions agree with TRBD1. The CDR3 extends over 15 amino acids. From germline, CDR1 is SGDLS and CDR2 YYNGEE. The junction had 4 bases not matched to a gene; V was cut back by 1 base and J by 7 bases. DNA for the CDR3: TGTGCCAGCAGCGTAACGAGGACAGGGGGTGAAAAACTGTTTTTT. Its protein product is CASSVTRTGGEKLFF.

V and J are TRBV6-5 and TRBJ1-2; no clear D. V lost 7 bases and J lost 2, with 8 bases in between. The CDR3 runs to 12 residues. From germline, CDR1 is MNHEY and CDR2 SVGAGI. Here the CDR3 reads CASNRENYGYTF. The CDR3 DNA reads TGTGCCAGCAACCGGGAGAACTATGGCTACACCTTC.

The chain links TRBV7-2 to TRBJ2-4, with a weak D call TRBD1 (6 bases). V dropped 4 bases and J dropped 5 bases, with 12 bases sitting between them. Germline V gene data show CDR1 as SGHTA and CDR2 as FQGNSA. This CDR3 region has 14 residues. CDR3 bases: TGTGCCAGCAGCTATACAGGGAATCAAAACATTCAGTACTTC. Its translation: CASSYTGNQNIQYF.

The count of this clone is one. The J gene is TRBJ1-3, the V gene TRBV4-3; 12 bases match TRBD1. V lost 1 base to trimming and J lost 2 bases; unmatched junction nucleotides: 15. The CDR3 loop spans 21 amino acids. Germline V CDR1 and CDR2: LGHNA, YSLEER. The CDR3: CASSQARFGTGGSIAGNTIYF. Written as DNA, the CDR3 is TGCGCCAGCAGCCAAGCAAGGTTCGGGACAGGGGGCTCTATCGCTGGAAACACCATATATTTT.